This T cell receptor beta chain comes out of a study of cytomegalovirus exposure and HLA in healthy donors (dated by TCRdb to the late 2010s). Regarding the research as a whole: An earlier analysis of roughly 500 of the donors reported 250 to 300 Gb of sequence data and some 120 million unique TCR beta sequences from 150 million to 200 million T cells. A later genetic analysis used genome-wide SNP genotypes for about 65% of the 666 donors, treating that subset as a discovery cohort. Donor age, sex, ethnicity and CMV serostatus were compiled alongside the repertoire data. The genetic ancestry cluster associated with self-reported Caucasian donors included around 76% of the roughly 400 genotyped donors. A later analysis re-examined previously published TCR beta repertoires from 500 to 700 donors and added high-resolution HLA genotyping to investigate patterns of TCR occurrence. An early release covering approximately 600 HLA-typed donors comprised approximately 290 gigabases of sequencing data and around 80 million unique TCR sequences. Every discovery cohort repertoire had been produced on one sequencing platform. Both class I and class II loci were covered by HLA typing, at four-digit resolution. In the later analysis, no new phenotypic data were used to find candidate immune exposures; instead, reliance was placed on TCR beta sequences and their occurrence across donors. A handful of DR-DQ haplotypes were handled as single units for association and clustering because linkage in the cohort was strong. The study used immunosequencing to profile the T cell repertoires of 666 subjects and linked those repertoires to cytomegalovirus serostatus. To predict cytomegalovirus infection status, the study combined high-throughput TCR immunosequencing, statistical association of individual TCRs with disease status, and machine learning. In an earlier analysis of about 590 of the donors, high-throughput TCR beta sequencing was used to judge whether each TCR beta V gene segment behaved as functional or pseudogenic. The number of donors typed differed by locus, with 629-630 for A, B, C, DRB1 and DQB1, 522 for DQA1, about 610 for DPA1, and roughly 450 for DPB1. In addition to the first cohort of 650 to 750 subjects, a separate validation cohort of approximately 120 different subjects was used. The study aimed to test whether signatures of past pathogen exposure could be identified by cataloging public T cell receptors. Among 398 genotyped donors of the cohort, an average of about 240,000 unique TCR beta nucleotide sequences was sequenced per donor, of which about 18% were non-productive. What the research found in general, with its limitations: The study listed 164 TCR beta chains as associated with cytomegalovirus. The earlier analysis of around 600 of the donors excluded 15 to 20 rarely observed V segments, including chromosome 9 orphons, because counts were too low. A cluster of highly shared sequence variants was judged likely to be a technical artifact of the sequencing pipeline. According to a later analysis, parvovirus B19, influenza, CMV and Epstein-Barr virus appeared linked to several top co-occurrence clusters. A further reported finding was that TCR beta sequences accurately predicted the HLA-A and HLA-B alleles for most subjects in the first cohort. Across donors, most TCR sequences were observed very rarely, whereas some public TCRs were present in many individuals. The presence/absence analyses assumed that sequencing depth was roughly uniform across donors, and that assumption may not be true. According to the authors, the approach could potentially be generalized to other disease states and immunological phenotypes. A later genetic analysis reported fewer N-insertions in productive TCRs among donors in an Asian-associated ancestry cluster than the roughly 650-donor mean. Correlated functional status among segregating V segments might be attributable to linkage disequilibrium, but an unknown experimental factor could not be ruled out. A few of the identified cytomegalovirus-associated TCR beta chains were confirmed in vitro to be specific for cytomegalovirus antigens. At a false discovery rate of 0.05, a later analysis linked some 17,000 TCR beta sequences to specific HLA alleles. The classifier was reported to diagnose cytomegalovirus status with high specificity and sensitivity in both the original and validation cohorts. In a later genetic analysis, a missense DCLRE1C variant was associated with V-gene and J-gene trimming of TCR beta chains, and the association was replicated in an independent cohort. A later analysis found that TCR association rates varied across HLA loci, with DRB1 alleles showing the most associated TCRs and HLA-C alleles the fewest. In a later analysis, HLA-associated TCR beta chains showed more clonal expansion and lower generation probabilities than non-associated chains that were equally common. Only TCR beta chains were sequenced in this cohort, and the absence of alpha or paired-chain data limited detectable features. In a later analysis, most CMV-associated TCR beta chains were found to appear HLA-restricted, with HLA associations seemingly driven largely by CMV exposure. Broadly in line with IMGT annotations, most TCR beta V segments showed up in productive rearrangements about 87% or about 30% of the time in an earlier analysis of a few hundred of the donors. Some IMGT-functional V segments, including TRBV6-2 and TRBV6-3, could not be told apart with the 87-base-pair reads, so those segments were excluded. Assigning TCR associations to individual alleles was difficult when HLA alleles, especially DR and DQ, strongly co-occurred. CMV serostatus was the only immune exposure information available for the cohort. Because HLA typing was missing for some donors at each locus, association tests included only the typed subset.

Clipping removes 11 bases from V and 7 bases from J, with 7 as the unmatched junction base count. CDR1 and CDR2, looked up from the germline V gene, are SNHLY and FYNNEI. Including cysteine and phenylalanine, the CDR3 has 11 amino acids. Only the CDR3 region is kept as DNA, spanning 33 bases read in frame from base 1. The library was generated by the immunoSEQ multiplex PCR assay. A mixture of 60 forward primers for TCR Vbeta segments and 13 reverse primers for TCR Jbeta segments was used in the multiplex PCR. A multiplex PCR assay on genomic DNA amplified the CDR3 region of rearranged TCR beta genes. Amplified TCR beta libraries were sequenced as 87-base-pair reads on the Illumina HiSeq System. In the paper's pipeline: A later analysis tallied tens of millions of unique TCR beta chains across the 610 or so repertoires, and about 12 million of those chains were shared by two or more donors. Raw reads were error-corrected and collapsed into unique sequences by a nearest-neighbor algorithm in which closely related sequences were merged to remove PCR and sequencing errors. V, D and J gene segments were assigned by aligning CDR3 sequences to IMGT reference sequences. For a sequence to be retained, at least a six-nucleotide match to both a V gene segment and a J gene segment was required. A rearrangement was called productive if the CDR3 had no stop codons and remained in frame with V and J, and every other rearrangement was called non-productive. CDR3 was defined by IMGT convention, running from the second conserved V-encoded cysteine to the conserved J-encoded phenylalanine. Sequences without an unambiguous match to a single V gene segment were excluded from the earlier analysis of about 630 of the donors. In an earlier analysis of 450 to 750 of the donors, a V segment was called functional when productive rearrangements were above 56.7%, and segregating when the standard deviation between donors exceeded 5%. A statistical classification framework was developed to diagnose cytomegalovirus status using the catalog of TCR beta chain sequences. In a later analysis, TCR nucleotide sequences were compared against IMGT/GENE-DB human TR gene sequences so that V and J genes could be assigned. In a later analysis, CDR3 sequences and most-parsimonious VDJ recombination scenarios were assigned using the TCRdist pipeline. In a later analysis, every TCR beta chain was defined by the combination of its CDR3 amino acid sequence and its V-gene family, and reads without a unique V-gene family were dropped. In a later analysis, fewer than 650 highly shared, low-generation-probability nucleotide sequences were removed to address suspected cross-contamination and a sequencing artifact. In a later analysis, a clonal expansion index for each public chain was calculated from normalized within-repertoire ranks of inferred template counts. In a later analysis, generation probabilities were computed with a VDJ recombination model fitted to out-of-frame rearrangements, and the resulting probabilities were checked against IGoR. In a later analysis, TCR-TCR, TCR-HLA and TCR-CMV co-occurrence was scored with hypergeometric tests, and a repertoire-size bias correction was applied to TCR pairs. In a later analysis, false discovery rates were estimated by permuting HLA or CMV assignments 20 times. In a later analysis, co-occurring TCRs were grouped using DBSCAN, with TCRdist sequence similarity added in when clustering inside HLA-allele-positive subsets. For co-occurrence clustering, repertoires with fewer than 30,000 or more than 120,000 public chains were excluded, along with roughly 5 repertoires with anomalous nucleotide sharing. TCRdb's version of the immuneACCESS table is confined to in-frame rearrangements and falls short of the full clone set. An unresolved V gene accounts for under half of the shortfall where checked; the remainder is of unknown origin. V and J calls and clone size follow that table, whereas D and trimming were derived from the DNA. Within this sample are about 99,000 clones, with roughly 72% of them counted one time only. The top ten constitute about 5.4% of the sample.

The cohort was made up of roughly 670 healthy bone marrow donors. At the time of sampling, every cohort member was nominally healthy, though immune exposures that went unrecorded were likely present. The donor was CMV seropositive and was included in the group of 250 to 300 seropositive cohort members. A peripheral blood sample was collected from each donor, and TCR beta sequencing was performed on peripheral blood mononuclear cells. The Qiagen DNeasy Blood Extraction Kit was used to extract genomic DNA from the blood cell samples. Turning to this clone: Its antigen is not yet known. There are no base qualities to consult, and no much larger clone falls within one base.

The source of this sequence is a woman aged 18-29 years in good health and CMV-seropositive. Rearrangement joined TRBV2 to TRBJ1-1, with TRBD1 identical over 7 junction bases. Sample: PBMCs. The nucleotide sequence is TGTGCCGGCAATACAGGGGATGAAGCTTTCTTT. Its amino acids are CAGNTGDEAFF.